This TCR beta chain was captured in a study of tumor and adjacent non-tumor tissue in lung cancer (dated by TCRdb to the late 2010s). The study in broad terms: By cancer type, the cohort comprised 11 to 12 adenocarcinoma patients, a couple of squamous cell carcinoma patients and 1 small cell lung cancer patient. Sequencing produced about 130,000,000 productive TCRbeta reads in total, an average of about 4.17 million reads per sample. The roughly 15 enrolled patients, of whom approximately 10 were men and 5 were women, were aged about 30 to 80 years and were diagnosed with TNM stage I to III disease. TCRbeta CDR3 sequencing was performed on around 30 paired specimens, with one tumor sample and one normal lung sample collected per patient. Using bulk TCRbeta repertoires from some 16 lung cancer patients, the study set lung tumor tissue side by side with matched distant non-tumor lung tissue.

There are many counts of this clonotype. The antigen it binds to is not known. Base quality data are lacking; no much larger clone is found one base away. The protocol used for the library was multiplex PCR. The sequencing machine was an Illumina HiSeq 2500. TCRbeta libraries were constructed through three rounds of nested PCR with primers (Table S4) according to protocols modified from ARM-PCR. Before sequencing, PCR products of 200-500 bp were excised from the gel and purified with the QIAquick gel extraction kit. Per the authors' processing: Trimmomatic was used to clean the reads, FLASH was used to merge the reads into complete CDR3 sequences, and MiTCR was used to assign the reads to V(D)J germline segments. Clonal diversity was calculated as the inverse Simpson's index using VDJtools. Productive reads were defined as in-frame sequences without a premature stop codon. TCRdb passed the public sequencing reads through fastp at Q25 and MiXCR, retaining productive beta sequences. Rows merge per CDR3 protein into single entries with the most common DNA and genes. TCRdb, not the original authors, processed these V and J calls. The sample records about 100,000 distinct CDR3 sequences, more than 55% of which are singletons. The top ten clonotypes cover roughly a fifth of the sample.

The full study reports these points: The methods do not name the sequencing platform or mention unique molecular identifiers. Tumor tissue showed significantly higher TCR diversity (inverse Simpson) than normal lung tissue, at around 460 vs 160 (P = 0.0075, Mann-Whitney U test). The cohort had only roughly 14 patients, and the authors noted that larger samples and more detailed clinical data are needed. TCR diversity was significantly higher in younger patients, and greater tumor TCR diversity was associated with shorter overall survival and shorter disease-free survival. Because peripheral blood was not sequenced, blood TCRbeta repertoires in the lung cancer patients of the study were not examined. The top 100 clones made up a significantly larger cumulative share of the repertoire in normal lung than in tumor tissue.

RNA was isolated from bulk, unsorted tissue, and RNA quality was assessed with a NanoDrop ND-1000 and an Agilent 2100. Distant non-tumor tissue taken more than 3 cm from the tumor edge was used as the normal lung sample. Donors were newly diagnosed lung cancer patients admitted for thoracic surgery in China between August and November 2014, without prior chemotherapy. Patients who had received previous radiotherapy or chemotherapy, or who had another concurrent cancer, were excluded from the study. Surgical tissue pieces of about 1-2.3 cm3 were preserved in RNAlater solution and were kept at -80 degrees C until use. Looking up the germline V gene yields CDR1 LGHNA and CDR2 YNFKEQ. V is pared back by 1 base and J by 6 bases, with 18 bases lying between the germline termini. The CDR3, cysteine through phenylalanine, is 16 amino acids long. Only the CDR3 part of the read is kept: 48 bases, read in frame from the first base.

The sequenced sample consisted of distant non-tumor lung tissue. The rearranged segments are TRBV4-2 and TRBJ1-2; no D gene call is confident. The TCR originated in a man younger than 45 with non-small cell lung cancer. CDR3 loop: CASSQVTAHQPNGYTF. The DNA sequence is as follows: TGTGCCAGCAGCCAAGTTACCGCGCATCAGCCCAATGGCTACACCTTC.